This T cell receptor (beta chain) came from a study of blood T cell repertoires in COVID-19 (dated by TCRdb to about 2020). Regarding the research as a whole: The collaborator samples originated in the United States, Italy and Spain and spanned the acute and convalescent phases of COVID-19. Where HLA class I and class II types were available, the types were taken from metadata supplied by the sample provider, not from assay-based typing. A de-identified subject ID, COVID-19 status, age in years and sex were almost always included in the sample metadata. The dataset comprised deeply sampled blood TCRbeta repertoires from subjects exposed to, actively infected with, or recovered from COVID-19. Samples were obtained from the ongoing ImmuneRACE study (first 160 participants) and from 1,254 subjects provided by 6 global collaborators. The repertoires were made available in a free public database intended to serve as a resource for research on the immune response to SARS-CoV-2. The prospective study material was composed of cDNA or gDNA derived from T cells, B-cell-depleted T cells, or PBMCs. What the authors observed across the whole study: How much clinical and demographic metadata was included differed by source and by participant, and the metadata was provided uncurated.

TCRbeta CDR3 regions were amplified from genomic DNA by means of the immunoSEQ Assay, a bias-controlled multiplex PCR. Regarding the original processing steps: The number of nucleated cells in each sample was estimated by amplification of reference gene primers within the assay. To quantify the absolute abundance of each unique TCRbeta CDR3 rearrangement, sequence reads were collapsed and filtered. For each sample, productive Simpson clonality was calculated as the square root of Simpson's diversity index over productive rearrangements. Not all clones reach the TCRdb copy of this immuneACCESS table, which keeps in-frame sequences only. Checked studies attribute under half of the gap to unresolved V genes and leave the rest unexplained. V, J and clone size were drawn from that table, and D and trimming were deduced from the DNA. The table for this sample lists about 87,000 clones; about 80% of them were counted only once. About 2% of the sample goes to the ten largest clones.

Comments on this clone: The target of this receptor is not known. It has no much larger one-base neighbor in the sample; base qualities were not kept.

Collaborating institutions collected whole blood in K2EDTA tubes following their own protocols. Collaborator samples were shipped for TCRbeta analysis as frozen whole blood, isolated PBMCs, or DNA extracted from either sample type. CDR1 and CDR2 are drawn from the germline V gene: SGHDT, YYEEEE. From the cysteine through the phenylalanine, the CDR3 covers 15 amino acids. This entry keeps only the CDR3 DNA: 45 bases, framed from base 1. The germline V and J ends show losses of 8 bases and 0 bases respectively, and no gene match explains 11 bases of the junction. The sequence came from a woman in her 70s with acute or convalescent COVID-19. Sequenced sample: peripheral blood. The chain was built from TRBV5-6 and TRBJ2-7; 7 bases in the junction line up with TRBD1. The CDR3: CARVSVRGHSYEQYF. The nucleotide sequence is given as TGTGCCAGAGTCTCCGTAAGGGGGCACTCCTACGAGCAGTACTTC.